The rows below give T cell receptor beta chains drawn from one sample of a study of blood T cell repertoires in COVID-19. Generated by immunoSEQ multiplex PCR, the TCRdb table keeps only in-frame clones and is missing some. The sample holds fewer than 80,000 clones, roughly 86% seen once. The source material was peripheral blood. Receptors were obtained from a man aged 70 or older with acute or convalescent COVID-19. The CDR3 runs from the conserved cysteine through the conserved F or W. A D gene is named only where the DNA matches it firmly. The listing skips clone size in some rows; elsewhere it reads once, few, many or a size class.

size,J,D,V,DNA,CDR3
NA,TRBJ2-7,NA,TRBV6-2/TRBV6-3,TGTGCCAGCAGTTACTCGACCGAGGGCTACGAGCAGTACTTC,CASSYSTEGYEQYF
NA,TRBJ1-5,TRBD1,TRBV2,TGTGCCAGCAGTGAAGCGACAGGGGTATGGCAGCCCCAGCATTTT,CASSEATGVWQPQHF
NA,TRBJ2-1,NA,TRBV11-2,TGTGCCAGCAGCTTAGTCGATGAGCAGTTCTTC,CASSLVDEQFF
NA,TRBJ1-1,TRBD1,TRBV18,TGTGCCAGCTCGGCGGGACAGGAGAACACTGAAGCTTTCTTT,CASSAGQENTEAFF
NA,TRBJ2-3,NA,TRBV7-9,TGTGCCAGCAGCTCCACCAGGGAACGCACAGATACGCAGTATTTT,CASSSTRERTDTQYF
NA,TRBJ2-3,NA,TRBV5-1,TGCGCCAGCAGCCCCGGGGGGCCAGATACGCAGTATTTT,CASSPGGPDTQYF
few,TRBJ2-7,NA,TRBV21-1,TGTGCCAGCAGCAAGCACCGAGACAGGGGGCTTCACGAGCAGTACTTC,CASSKHRDRGLHEQYF
NA,TRBJ2-7,TRBD2,TRBV7-2,TGTGCCAGCAGCTCCCGGACTAGCGGGAGAGGAGAGTACTTC,CASSSRTSGRGEYF
NA,TRBJ1-1,TRBD1,TRBV19,TGTGCCAGTAGTATTACCGGGACAGGGGGCACTGAAGCTTTCTTT,CASSITGTGGTEAFF
NA,TRBJ2-7,NA,TRBV27,TGTGCCAGCAGTTTAGAAGACGGGGCCTACGAGCAGTACTTC,CASSLEDGAYEQYF
once,TRBJ1-5,TRBD1,TRBV28,TGTGCCAGCAGTTCGACAAGACAGGGAGGTAACCAGCCCCAGCATTTT,CASSSTRQGGNQPQHF
NA,TRBJ1-4,TRBD1,TRBV30,TGTGCCTGGATGGGGACAGGGGGGGAAAAACTGTTTTTT,CAWMGTGGEKLFF
NA,TRBJ2-7,NA,TRBV21-1,TGTGCCAGCAGCAAAGCACGGACTAGCGAAAAGAACTCCTACGAGCAGTACTTC,CASSKARTSEKNSYEQYF
NA,TRBJ1-1,NA,TRBV24-1,TGTGCCACCAGCGGGGTGGGGAACACTGAAGCTTTCTTT,CATSGVGNTEAFF
NA,TRBJ1-5,NA,TRBV7-8,TGTGCCAGCAGCTTAGAGATCGGGAGCAATCAGCCCCAGCATTTT,CASSLEIGSNQPQHF
NA,TRBJ1-2,NA,TRBV7-2,TGTGCCAGCAGCCGGTCGGGGGACCCCCGGAGCTATGGCTACACCTTC,CASSRSGDPRSYGYTF
NA,TRBJ1-6,NA,TRBV18,TGTGCCAGCTCACCGGGCTGGGTTCGCTCTTCACCCCTCCACTTT,CASSPGWVRSSPLHF
NA,TRBJ2-5,NA,TRBV4-1,TGCGCCAGCAGCCAAGTGACGAAGGTCGAGGGAGAGACCCAGTACTTC,CASSQVTKVEGETQYF
NA,TRBJ2-7,NA,TRBV6-5,TGTGCCAGCTCCCACTTCCCATCCTACGAGCAGTACTTC,CASSHFPSYEQYF
NA,TRBJ1-5,NA,TRBV27,TGTGCCAGCAGTTTATTGGGGACATCGGGAAGCAATCAGCCCCAGCATTTT,CASSLLGTSGSNQPQHF
NA,TRBJ2-1,TRBD1,TRBV7-2,TGTGCCAGCAGCCCGGGACAGGGGCCCTACAATGAGCAGTTCTTC,CASSPGQGPYNEQFF
few,TRBJ2-7,NA,TRBV29-1,TGCAGCGTAAAGAGCTCCGGGTACGAGCAGTACTTC,CSVKSSGYEQYF
NA,TRBJ1-1,NA,TRBV5-1,TGCGCCAGCAGCTACCAGACAGCCTCCGCTGAAGCTTTCTTT,CASSYQTASAEAFF
once,TRBJ1-2,TRBD1,TRBV6-5,TGTGCCAGCAGTTACAAGGCAGGGGGCGGCTATGGCTACACCTTC,CASSYKAGGGYGYTF
NA,TRBJ1-2,TRBD1,TRBV6-6,TGTGCCAGCAGCCTCCGACAGGGCGTCGGCTACACCTTC,CASSLRQGVGYTF
NA,TRBJ2-7,TRBD1,TRBV15,TGTGCCACCAGCAGAGATCCCCCGGGGACAGGGAACGAGCAGTACTTC,CATSRDPPGTGNEQYF
NA,TRBJ2-5,NA,TRBV15,TGTGCCACCAGCAGAGCTCCCAGGGGACAAGAGACCCAGTACTTC,CATSRAPRGQETQYF
NA,TRBJ1-4,NA,TRBV25-1,TGTGCCAGCAGTGAACTTACCACGGTTAATGAAAAACTGTTTTTT,CASSELTTVNEKLFF
NA,TRBJ2-7,NA,TRBV6-5,TGTGCCAGCAGTTTAGCCCCAGGGGATGTCTACGAGCAGTACTTC,CASSLAPGDVYEQYF
NA,TRBJ2-2,NA,TRBV30,TGTGCCTGGGCAGTTAGTTTCACCGGGGAGCTGTTTTTT,CAWAVSFTGELFF
NA,TRBJ2-3,NA,TRBV6-6,TGTGCCAGCAGTTACGGACAGTCCTTTGATACGCAGTATTTT,CASSYGQSFDTQYF
NA,TRBJ1-4,TRBD1,TRBV6-5,TGTGCCAGCAGGCAAACAGGGGGTAGTGAAAAACTGTTTTTT,CASRQTGGSEKLFF
NA,TRBJ2-1,TRBD1,TRBV19,TGTGCCAGTAGTAACGGACAGGGGGCTAGGAACAATGAGCAGTTCTTC,CASSNGQGARNNEQFF
NA,TRBJ2-2,TRBD2,TRBV4-1,TGCGCCAGCGAGCCGGGACTAGTTTTCACCGGGGAGCTGTTTTTT,CASEPGLVFTGELFF
NA,TRBJ1-3,TRBD1,TRBV9,TGTGCCAGCAGCGGACGCCCGACAGGGGGTTTTGGAAACACCATATATTTT,CASSGRPTGGFGNTIYF
NA,TRBJ1-1,NA,TRBV30,TGTGCCTGGACCAACCTGGGCCGTGGATACACTGAAGCTTTCTTT,CAWTNLGRGYTEAFF
few,TRBJ2-7,TRBD2,TRBV7-2,TGTGCCAGCAGCAGTACTAGCGGATTCCACGAGCAGTACTTC,CASSSTSGFHEQYF
once,TRBJ1-2,TRBD1,TRBV6-5,TGTGCCAGCAGTCGACAGGGGTATGGCTACACCTTC,CASSRQGYGYTF
NA,TRBJ1-6,NA,TRBV9,TGTGCCAGCAGCTGGGGGGGAAGCTCCTATAATTCACCCCTCCACTTT,CASSWGGSSYNSPLHF
NA,TRBJ2-6,NA,TRBV28,TGTGCCAGCAGTTTGGACAGTAAACCTGGGGCCAACGTCCTGACTTTC,CASSLDSKPGANVLTF
NA,TRBJ1-5,NA,TRBV15,TGTGCCACCAGTACAGGCTTCAATCAGCCCCAGCATTTT,CATSTGFNQPQHF
NA,TRBJ1-5,NA,TRBV18,TGTGCCAGCTCACTGGCTAGGGGCGGAAATCAGCCCCAGCATTTT,CASSLARGGNQPQHF
NA,TRBJ1-1,NA,TRBV6-5,TGTGCCAGCAGTTACTCGATCGGACAGATGAACACTGAAGCTTTCTTT,CASSYSIGQMNTEAFF
few,TRBJ1-6,NA,TRBV7-3,TGTGCCAGCAGCTTACGCGCGGATAATTCACCCCTCCACTTT,CASSLRADNSPLHF
NA,TRBJ1-5,NA,TRBV6-5,TGTGCCAGCAGCTCCAGGGGCAGCGAAAGGCCCCAGCATTTT,CASSSRGSERPQHF
NA,TRBJ1-1,TRBD1,TRBV5-8,TGTGCCAGCAGCTTGGGGAACAGGGGTCGGACCGCTGAAGCTTTCTTT,CASSLGNRGRTAEAFF
NA,TRBJ2-7,TRBD1,TRBV6-5,TGTGCCAGCCAGGTGCAGGGGGCGGGCGAGCAGTACTTC,CASQVQGAGEQYF
NA,TRBJ2-3,NA,TRBV5-4,TGTGCCAGCAGCTTGACAGGGGAGGCAGATACGCAGTATTTT,CASSLTGEADTQYF
NA,TRBJ2-7,NA,TRBV28,TGTGCCAGCAGTTTATGGAGCCGAGCGTACGAGCAGTACTTC,CASSLWSRAYEQYF
NA,TRBJ2-2,NA,TRBV11-3,TGTGCCAGCAGCGGAGGGGGCGTTGGCACCGGGGAGCTGTTTTTT,CASSGGGVGTGELFF
NA,TRBJ2-3,TRBD2,TRBV6-6,TGTGCCAGCAGTCCCCCTGGGACTAGCGGGAGAGAGACGCAGTATTTT,CASSPPGTSGRETQYF
NA,TRBJ1-1,NA,TRBV6-5,TGTGCCAGCAGTCGGGGTAACACTGAAGCTTTCTTT,CASSRGNTEAFF